The 27 T cell receptor beta chains below come from one sample, sequenced in a study of OX40 agonist ivuxolimab in advanced cancers. Sequenced by immunoSEQ multiplex PCR; TCRdb stores in-frame clones only, minus some. This sample has around 58,000 clones, with about 87% found just once. This material consisted of CD4+ or CD8+ T cells sorted from blood, taken in a trial of the OX40 agonist ivuxolimab. Every receptor here comes from an adult with an advanced solid tumor such as melanoma, head and neck, liver or kidney cancer.

V is TRBV27 and J is TRBJ2-1, with D possibly being TRBD1 or TRBD2 (6 bases each). Trimming cost V 5 bases and J 0 bases, with 17 bases left between them. CDR3 size: 17 residues. Germline V gene data show CDR1 as MNHEY and CDR2 as SMNVEV (reference sequence). The CDR3, as DNA: TGTGCCAGCAGTCATCGTTTGGGGGGCAGCTCCTACAATGAGCAGTTCTTC. Protein sequence: CASSHRLGGSSYNEQFF.

The CDR3 sequence is CASSLGLSGVVDEQYF. The CDR3 DNA follows: TGCGCCAGCAGCTTGGGATTGTCGGGGGTTGTGGACGAGCAGTACTTC. The chain employs TRBV5-1 and TRBJ2-7; possibly TRBD2 for D (6 bases). CDR1 and CDR2 from the germline V gene are SGHRS and YFSETQ. The CDR3 consists of 16 residues. Trimming removed 0 bases at V and 5 bases at J, with 18 bases between.

The chain has TRBV7-3 and TRBJ2-3, with TRBD2 matching 9 bases. Per the germline V gene, CDR1 is SGHTA and CDR2 is FQGTGA. The CDR3 is made up of 14 amino acids. V was pared by 3 bases and J by 3 bases, with 1 base of the junction left unmatched. CDR3 in DNA: TGTGCCAGCAGCTTTAGCGGGAGTACAGATACGCAGTATTTT. This sequence encodes CASSFSGSTDTQYF.

The gene calls are TRBV21-1 and TRBJ2-5. TRBV21-1 is annotated as a pseudogene. CDR3 length: 9 residues. CDR3 nucleotides: TGTGCCAGCAGCAGGGGCCAGTACTTC. It encodes CASSRGQYF.

This chain uses TRBV7-9 with TRBJ1-3; no clear D gene. The V gene's germline CDR1 is SEHNR and CDR2 FQNEAQ (reference sequence). CDR3 length: 15 residues. V lost 5 bases, J lost 0 bases, and 11 bases lay in between. CDR3 protein: CASSLDGISGNTIYF. The CDR3 DNA follows: TGTGCCAGCAGCCTCGACGGAATCTCTGGAAACACCATATATTTT. Looking up the rest from reference TRBV7-9 and TRBJ1-3 gives the full variable domain: DTGVSQNPRHKITKRGQNVTFRCDPISEHNRLYWYRQTLGQGPEFLTYFQNEAQLEKSRLLSDRFSAERPKGSFSTLEIQRTEQGDSAMYLCASSLDGISGNTIYFGEGSWLTVV.

This sequence joins TRBV9 and TRBJ2-3; D unresolved. V was trimmed by 0 bases and J by 5 bases, leaving 10 bases between them. Germline assignment: CDR1 SGDLS and CDR2 YYNGEE. This CDR3 comprises 14 residues. CDR3 region: CASSVGWSEDTQYF. The DNA for the CDR3 is TGTGCCAGCAGCGTAGGTTGGTCAGAAGATACGCAGTATTTT.

The rearrangement uses TRBV28 and TRBJ1-2, with 12 positions matching TRBD1. Germline CDR1 and CDR2: MDHEN and SYDVKM. This CDR3 contains 17 residues. V was clipped by 5 bases and J by 4 bases; unmatched bases: 11. CDR3 nucleotides: TGTGCCAGCAGTAGTCCGGGACAGGGGGCTTTCGGCTATGGCTACACCTTC. It is translated as CASSSPGQGAFGYGYTF.

This chain connects TRBV11-2 to TRBJ2-7; no reliable D call. V dropped 2 bases and J dropped 2 bases, with 10 bases sitting between them. CDR1 is SGHAT, CDR2 FQNNGV, per germline. The CDR3 totals 14 residues. The CDR3 DNA is TGTGCCAGCAGCTTATCTAGGATCGCCTACGAGCAGTACTTC. Its protein product is CASSLSRIAYEQYF.

The chain is built from TRBV11-2 and TRBJ1-1; D gene unclear. Germline V gives CDR1 SGHAT, CDR2 FQNNGV. The CDR3 has 12 residues. Between the trimmed V and J ends, which lost 3 bases and 4 bases, there was a span of 6 bases. The CDR3 spells CASSFRGTEAFF. In DNA, the CDR3 is TGTGCCAGCAGCTTTCGGGGCACTGAAGCTTTCTTT.

The chain uses TRBV5-6 and TRBJ1-5, with a tentative D call TRBD1 (6 bases). CDR1 and CDR2 from the germline V gene are SGHDT and YYEEEE. V was cut by 5 bases and J by 3 bases, with 18 bases left in between. The CDR3 loop spans 16 amino acids. The CDR3 region has the DNA TGTGCCAGCAGTTTAAGGGACACGGGATACAATCAGCCCCAGCATTTT. It translates to CASSLRDTGYNQPQHF.

This chain links TRBV5-1 with TRBJ2-7; 10 bases line up with TRBD1. The CDR3 is 14 residues long. Trimming cost V 4 bases and J 6 bases; bases outside gene matches: 7. Germline V gene lookup returns CDR1 SGHRS and CDR2 YFSETQ. This CDR3 reads CASSRDRGFREQYF. The CDR3 coding sequence is TGCGCCAGCAGCCGGGACAGGGGATTTCGCGAGCAGTACTTC.

This clone was observed a few times. The V call is TRBV7-3, the J call TRBJ2-1; D might be TRBD1 or TRBD2, each matching 5 bases. Germline CDR1 and CDR2: SGHTA and FQGTGA. The CDR3 consists of 13 residues. Trimming cost V 5 bases and J 5 bases, with 10 bases left between them. CDR3 coding DNA: TGTGCCAGCAGCCCCCGGGGCAACAATGAGCAGTTCTTC. It yields the protein CASSPRGNNEQFF.

V and J are TRBV28 and TRBJ2-1; 8 bases line up with TRBD2. With V trimmed by 6 bases and J by 5 bases, 21 bases remained unmatched. Germline V gene lookup returns CDR1 MDHEN and CDR2 SYDVKM. The CDR3 runs 19 residues. Here the CDR3 reads CASSSTLGRGGGSHNEQFF. The CDR3 DNA reads TGTGCCAGCAGCTCAACTCTCGGGAGGGGTGGAGGATCCCACAATGAGCAGTTCTTC.

The chain recombines TRBV28 with TRBJ1-2; D call uncertain. Trimming removed 5 bases at V and 5 bases at J, with 6 bases between. The germline V gene has CDR1 MDHEN and CDR2 SYDVKM. The CDR3 consists of 11 residues. As DNA, the CDR3 is TGTGCCAGCAGTGGGAGTTATGGCTACACCTTC. It is translated as CASSGSYGYTF.

This clone was recorded only once. The V gene is TRBV5-4, the J gene TRBJ2-1, with D perhaps TRBD1 (5 bases). The CDR3 is 16 residues long. The germline V gene has CDR1 SGHNT and CDR2 YYREEE (reference sequence). Trimming stripped 3 bases from V and 3 bases from J, with 16 bases between. As DNA, the CDR3 is TGTGCCAGCAGCTCACCCCAAGGGGATCACTACAATGAGCAGTTCTTC. It yields the protein CASSSPQGDHYNEQFF.

The chain combines TRBV29-1 with TRBJ2-7; 7 bases are a match to TRBD1. V was pared by 5 bases and J by 2 bases, with 9 bases of the junction left unmatched. CDR3 length equals 14 residues. Germline-derived CDR1 and CDR2 are SQVTM and ANQGSEA. As DNA, the CDR3 is TGCAGCGTTAATATCGGGACAGCAACCTACGAGCAGTACTTC. Translation gives CSVNIGTATYEQYF.

The V and J genes are TRBV4-2 and TRBJ2-7; 7 bases match TRBD1. Per the germline V gene, CDR1 is LGHNA and CDR2 is YNFKEQ. This CDR3 has 15 amino acids. The J segment lost 0 bases and the V segment lost 1 base, leaving 3 bases of the junction unmatched. CDR3 residues: CASSQGQGDSYEQYF. CDR3 sequence (DNA): TGTGCCAGCAGCCAAGGGCAGGGGGACTCCTACGAGCAGTACTTC.

The CDR3 coding sequence is TGTGCCACCAGCTCTCGACGGCCAACTAATGAAAAACTGTTTTTT. This encodes CATSSRRPTNEKLFF. The chain uses TRBV15 and TRBJ1-4, with no clear D. Trimming took 5 bases from V and 0 from J, leaving 10 bases between them. Germline CDR1 reads LNHNV; CDR2 reads YYDKDF (reference sequence). CDR3 size: 15 residues. The full variable domain, completed using reference TRBV15 and TRBJ1-4, is DAMVIQNPRYQVTQFGKPVTLSCSQTLNHNVMYWYQQKSSQAPKLLFHYYDKDFNNEADTPDNFQSRRPNTSFCFLDIRSPGLGDTAMYLCATSSRRPTNEKLFFGSGTQLSVL.

This clone was picked up one time. The V gene is TRBV10-3, the J gene TRBJ2-7; 8 bases are a match to TRBD1. There are 13 residues in the CDR3. CDR1 and CDR2 (germline): ENHRY, SYGVKD. Trimming cost V 10 bases and J 3 bases; bases outside gene matches: 8. DNA of the CDR3: TGTGCCAGCGGCAAAGGACAGGGCTACGAGCAGTACTTC. Amino acids: CASGKGQGYEQYF.

This rearrangement joins TRBV10-3 to TRBJ2-2; TRBD1 agrees at 8 bases. The CDR3 extends over 14 amino acids. Germline V CDR1 and CDR2: ENHRY, SYGVKD. V was clipped by 7 bases and J by 4 bases; unmatched bases: 5. The CDR3 spells CAITGQGSTGELFF. In DNA, the CDR3 is TGTGCCATCACTGGACAGGGCAGCACCGGGGAGCTGTTTTTT.

The table lists this clone with a count of one. At one end, the junction sequence differs from germline, possibly due to a read error. The V gene is TRBV18, the J gene TRBJ1-1; maybe TRBD1 (5 bases). CDR1 and CDR2 from the germline V gene are KGHSH and LQKENI. There are 13 residues in the CDR3. The CDR3: CASLPGTETEAFF. The DNA for the CDR3 is TGTGCCAGCTTACCAGGGACCGAGACTGAAGCTTTCTTT.

This sequence joins TRBV27 and TRBJ2-1; 12 bases are shared with TRBD2. This CDR3 region has 17 residues. With 3 bases clipped from V and 7 bases from J, the junction kept 10 bases outside the gene matches. Germline CDR1 is MNHEY and CDR2 is SMNVEV (reference sequence). The chain's CDR3 is CASSFRLAGGRYNEQFF. The DNA for the CDR3 is TGTGCCAGCAGTTTTCGCCTAGCGGGGGGGCGGTATAATGAGCAGTTCTTC.

DNA for the CDR3: TGTGCCAGCAGCCCTCCTTTAGGACAGGGGGCGATTGAGACCCAGTACTTC. Its translation: CASSPPLGQGAIETQYF. The chain couples TRBV7-6 to TRBJ2-5, with 11 bases fitting TRBD1. CDR3 length: 17 residues. Germline CDR1 and CDR2: SGHVS and FNYEAQ. V lost 5 bases to trimming and J lost 5 bases; unmatched junction nucleotides: 13.

V and J are TRBV2 and TRBJ2-3; D is perhaps TRBD1 (6 bases). Looked up from germline, CDR1 is SNHLY and CDR2 is FYNNEI. This CDR3 comprises 16 residues. V dropped 3 bases and J dropped 7 bases, with 20 bases sitting between them. The CDR3 loop is CASSEGVQGPFYTQYF. The CDR3 bases are TGTGCCAGCAGTGAGGGGGTACAGGGACCCTTTTATACGCAGTATTTT.

V is TRBV6-5 and J is TRBJ1-5, with 8 bases matching TRBD1. Trimming cost V 6 bases and J 2 bases; bases outside gene matches: 3. Germline V gene lookup returns CDR1 MNHEY and CDR2 SVGAGI. The CDR3 is 14 amino acids. The CDR3 loop reads CASREDRGNQPQHF. The CDR3 nucleotides are TGTGCCAGCAGGGAGGACAGGGGCAATCAGCCCCAGCATTTT.

The chain is built from TRBV18 and TRBJ2-1; 7 bases are a match to TRBD1. J lost 1 base, V lost 3 bases, and 3 bases had no gene match. The CDR3 contains 15 residues. The germline V gene encodes CDR1 KGHSH and CDR2 LQKENI. The CDR3 DNA sequence: TGTGCCAGCTCACCGGGACAGCAATCCTACAATGAGCAGTTCTTC. Encoded protein: CASSPGQQSYNEQFF.

The V call is TRBV27, the J call TRBJ1-1; maybe TRBD1 (5 bases). This CDR3 spans 12 amino acids. From germline, CDR1 is MNHEY and CDR2 SMNVEV (reference sequence). Trimming pared 3 bases from V and 14 bases from J, leaving 16 bases between. CDR3 region: CASSFFRQRMFF. CDR3 bases: TGTGCCAGCAGTTTTTTTCGACAGCGCATGTTCTTT.